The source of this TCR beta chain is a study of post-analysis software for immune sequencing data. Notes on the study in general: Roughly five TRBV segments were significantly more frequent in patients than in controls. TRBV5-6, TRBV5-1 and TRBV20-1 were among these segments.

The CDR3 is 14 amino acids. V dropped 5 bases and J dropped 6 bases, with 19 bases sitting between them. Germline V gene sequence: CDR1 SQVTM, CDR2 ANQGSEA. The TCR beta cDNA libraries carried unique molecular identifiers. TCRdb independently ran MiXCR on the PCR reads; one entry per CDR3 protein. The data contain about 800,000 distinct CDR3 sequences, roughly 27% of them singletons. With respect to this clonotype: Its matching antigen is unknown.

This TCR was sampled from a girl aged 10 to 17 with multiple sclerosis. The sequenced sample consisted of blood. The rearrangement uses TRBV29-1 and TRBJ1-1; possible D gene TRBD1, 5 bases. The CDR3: CSVTLPGLDAEAFF. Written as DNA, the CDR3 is TGCAGCGTTACACTACCGGGGCTAGACGCTGAAGCTTTCTTT.